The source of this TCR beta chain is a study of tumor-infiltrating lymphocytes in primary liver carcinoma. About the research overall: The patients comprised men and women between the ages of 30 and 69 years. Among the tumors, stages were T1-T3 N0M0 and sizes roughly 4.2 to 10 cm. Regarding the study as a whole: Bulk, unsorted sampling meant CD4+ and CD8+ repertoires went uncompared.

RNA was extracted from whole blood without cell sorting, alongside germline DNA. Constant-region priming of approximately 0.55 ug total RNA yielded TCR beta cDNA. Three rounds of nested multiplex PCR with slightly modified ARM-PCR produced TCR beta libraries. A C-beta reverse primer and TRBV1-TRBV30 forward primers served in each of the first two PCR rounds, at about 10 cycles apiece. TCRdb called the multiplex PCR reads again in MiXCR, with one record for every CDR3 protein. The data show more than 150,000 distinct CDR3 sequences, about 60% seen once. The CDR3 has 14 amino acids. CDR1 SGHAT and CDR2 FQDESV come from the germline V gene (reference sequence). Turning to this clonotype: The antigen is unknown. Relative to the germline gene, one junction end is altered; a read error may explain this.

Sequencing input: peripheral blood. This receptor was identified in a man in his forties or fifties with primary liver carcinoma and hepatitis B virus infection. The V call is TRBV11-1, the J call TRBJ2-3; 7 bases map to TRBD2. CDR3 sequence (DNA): TGTGCCATCAGCCCGGGACTACCGGGGGAGACCCAATACTTC. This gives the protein CAISPGLPGETQYF.